This T cell receptor (beta chain) was documented in a study of blood T cell repertoires in COVID-19. Study details: Italy, Spain and the United States were the sources of the convalescent and acute COVID-19 samples.

Only in-frame clones appear in the TCRdb table, and some are missing; sequencing was by immunoSEQ multiplex PCR. Of about 73,000 clones detected, about 73% appear once; the ten largest clones hold around 21%. The CDR3 is made up of 14 amino acids. Germline assignment: CDR1 MNHEY and CDR2 SVGEGT. With V trimmed by 4 bases and J by 6 bases, 3 bases remained unmatched. Sequencing was done on a sample of peripheral blood. This TCR came from a man aged 60-69 years with acute or convalescent COVID-19. V gene TRBV6-2 or TRBV6-3 combines with J gene TRBJ2-2, with TRBD1 matching over 9 bases. The CDR3 DNA is TGTGCCAGCAGTTCGGACAGGGGCCCCGGGGAGCTGTTTTTT. As protein: CASSSDRGPGELFF.